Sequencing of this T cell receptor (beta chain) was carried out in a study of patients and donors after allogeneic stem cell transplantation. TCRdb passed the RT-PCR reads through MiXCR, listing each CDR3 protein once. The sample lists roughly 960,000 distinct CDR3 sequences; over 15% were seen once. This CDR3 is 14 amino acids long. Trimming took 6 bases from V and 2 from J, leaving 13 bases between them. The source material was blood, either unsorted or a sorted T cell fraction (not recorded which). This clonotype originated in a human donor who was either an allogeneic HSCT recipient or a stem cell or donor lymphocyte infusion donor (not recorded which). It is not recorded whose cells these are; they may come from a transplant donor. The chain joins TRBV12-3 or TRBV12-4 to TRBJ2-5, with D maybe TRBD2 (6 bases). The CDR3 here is CASREGTPQETQYF. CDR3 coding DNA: TGTGCCAGCAGAGAAGGGACTCCTCAAGAGACCCAGTACTTC.